This paragraph covers one T cell receptor (beta chain) sequence. These data are taken from a study of a mutant IDH1 vaccine in newly diagnosed glioma. Turning to the study itself: Patients previously underwent radiotherapy, temozolomide, or both, and most underwent both.

Measured with immunoSEQ multiplex PCR; TCRdb has only the in-frame clones, and not every one. Of about 70,000 clones in the sample, 83% were seen once. Stated time point: baseline, week 1 (first vaccination visit). Treatment reported: pre-vaccination baseline after standard-of-care therapy. V was cut by 1 base and J by 6 bases, with 16 bases left in between. From germline, CDR1 is LGHNA and CDR2 YNFKEQ. This CDR3 is built from 15 residues. The sequencing here drew on peripheral blood mononuclear cells (PBMCs), taken from a glioma patient treated with radiotherapy, temozolomide or both. This sequence was found in a woman under 30 with glioma. Some clones in this sample may be carry-over from other donors' samples. The chain uses TRBV4-2 and TRBJ2-7; D remains unclear. CDR3 bases: TGTGCCAGCAGCCAAGGAACGGATGCCGTGGTCGAGCAGTACTTC. It encodes CASSQGTDAVVEQYF.